The entry that follows covers one T cell receptor (beta chain) sequence. The target antigen is unknown. Other DNA sequences from this sample encode an identical CDR3 as well. Per germline, CDR1 SGHDT and CDR2 YYEEEE. Trimming pared 4 bases from V and 1 base from J, leaving 6 bases between. CDR3 size: 12 residues. Stated time point: cycle 4 day 1 (C4D1), after more than 5 weeks of nivolumab. All patients experienced relapse after autologous stem cell transplantation, and brentuximab vedotin exposure was variable. From thawed PBMCs, magnetic negative selection was used to isolate the CD8+ T cells. The sample comes from a study of PD-1 blockade in classical Hodgkin lymphoma. Overall study context: Once every 2 weeks, patients received intravenous nivolumab at 3 mg/kg.

The data were produced by immunoSEQ multiplex PCR, yet TCRdb's version contains in-frame clones alone and is incomplete. The data contain roughly 19,000 clones, 88% of them singletons. General study points: Before treatment, TCR diversity in newly diagnosed patients was reportedly lower than in healthy donors.

This material consisted of CD8+ T cells from blood, taken before the fourth cycle of nivolumab. The V and J genes are TRBV5-6 and TRBJ2-7; D call uncertain. This TCR was recovered from a human donor with classical Hodgkin lymphoma. In DNA, the CDR3 is TGTGCCAGCAGCGCCCGATCCTACGAGCAGTACTTC. It yields the protein CASSARSYEQYF.